This is a list of T cell receptor beta chains from one sample in a study of CD8 T cells in Susac syndrome. TCRdb analysed the immunoSEQ multiplex PCR reads with MiXCR anew, one entry per CDR3 protein. In the table there are 150,000 to 190,000 distinct CDR3 sequences, nearly 97% of which are singletons. Sample: CD8+ T cells from PBMCs. The receptor set was obtained from a human donor with multiple sclerosis. Each CDR3 is given with its conserved first and last residue.

j_call: TRBJ2-5
v_call: TRBV4-1
cdr3_aa: CASSQVQQETQYF

j_call: TRBJ1-1
v_call: TRBV15
cdr3_aa: CATSGTWAQRNTEAFF

j_call: TRBJ2-3
v_call: TRBV3-1
cdr3_aa: CASSLGTVSRITDTQYF

j_call: TRBJ1-1
v_call: TRBV25-1
cdr3_aa: CASSVQGFTEAFF

j_call: TRBJ1-2
v_call: TRBV6-4
cdr3_aa: CASSDLLGQPYGYTF

j_call: TRBJ2-6
v_call: TRBV2
cdr3_aa: CASKWARPSGANVLTF

j_call: TRBJ2-2
v_call: TRBV5-1
cdr3_aa: CASSPTRDKDTGELFF

j_call: TRBJ2-5
v_call: TRBV30
cdr3_aa: CAWSAGVNPQETQYF

j_call: TRBJ2-3
v_call: TRBV4-1
cdr3_aa: CASSQAGTAYTDTQYF

j_call: TRBJ2-1
v_call: TRBV27
cdr3_aa: CASSQGLAGYNEQFF

j_call: TRBJ1-2
v_call: TRBV15
cdr3_aa: CATSSWGQGGGYTF

j_call: TRBJ1-4
v_call: TRBV7-9
cdr3_aa: CASSHTGAGEKLFF

j_call: TRBJ2-3
v_call: TRBV11-2
cdr3_aa: CASSLVLGAREIVTDTQYF

j_call: TRBJ1-4
v_call: TRBV30
cdr3_aa: CAWTGTEEEKLFF

j_call: TRBJ2-3
v_call: TRBV20-1
cdr3_aa: CSAREWRASTDTQYF

j_call: TRBJ2-2
v_call: TRBV7-9
cdr3_aa: CASTSPPEPSNTGELFF

j_call: TRBJ2-7
v_call: TRBV12-3/TRBV12-4
cdr3_aa: CASSEPGQGMGEQYF

j_call: TRBJ2-3
v_call: TRBV3-1
cdr3_aa: CASSQVGGQITDTQYF

j_call: TRBJ2-1
v_call: TRBV29-1
cdr3_aa: CSGIAGGRYNEQFF

j_call: TRBJ2-3
v_call: TRBV7-2
cdr3_aa: CASTPGQSRTDTQYF

j_call: TRBJ1-6
v_call: TRBV13
cdr3_aa: CASSLQGPNSPLHF

j_call: TRBJ2-5
v_call: TRBV12-3/TRBV12-4
cdr3_aa: CASSRATGQETQYF

j_call: TRBJ2-1
v_call: TRBV20-1
cdr3_aa: CSAIRPYYNEQFF

j_call: TRBJ1-4
v_call: TRBV20-1
cdr3_aa: CSARDVGAWDEKLFF

j_call: TRBJ2-1
v_call: TRBV2
cdr3_aa: CASKASGGFNEQFF

j_call: TRBJ2-1
v_call: TRBV29-1
cdr3_aa: CSVERQYNEQFF

j_call: TRBJ2-7
v_call: TRBV12-3/TRBV12-4
cdr3_aa: CASSPSAGREQYF

j_call: TRBJ1-6
v_call: TRBV7-8
cdr3_aa: CASSLSTGQGWPLHF

j_call: TRBJ1-1
v_call: TRBV29-1
cdr3_aa: CSVERGQLNTEAFF

j_call: TRBJ1-1
v_call: TRBV29-1
cdr3_aa: CSVQGLGVNTEAFF

j_call: TRBJ1-6
v_call: TRBV13
cdr3_aa: CASSFGTGGKSPLHF

j_call: TRBJ2-1
v_call: TRBV7-3
cdr3_aa: CASSLLAGPYNEQFF

j_call: TRBJ1-2
v_call: TRBV13
cdr3_aa: CASSPPLQGANYGYTF

j_call: TRBJ2-3
v_call: TRBV19
cdr3_aa: CASSVTGTFDTQYF